This T cell receptor (beta chain) is from a study of CD8 T cells in ankylosing spondylitis. Points from the study as a whole: Some of these motif variants have turned up before, in reports on reactive arthritis synovial fluid and blood. Disease-associated clones were reportedly significantly overrepresented in matched ankylosing spondylitis synovial fluid.

For TCR beta, libraries came from quantitative 5'-RACE with molecular barcodes. TCRdb itself ran the 5' RACE reads through MiXCR, one entry per CDR3 protein. The sample gives a few hundred thousand distinct CDR3 sequences, roughly 10% of which show up once; roughly 9.1% is in the top ten. This clonotype was recorded many times. Its antigen is not identified. The germline CDR1 and CDR2 sequences are MDHEN and SYDVKM. V was pared by 5 bases and J by 7 bases, with 6 bases of the junction left unmatched. The CDR3 sequence is 13 residues long. The origin of this receptor is a female donor with ankylosing spondylitis or in good health (not recorded which). The sequenced sample was blood, either unsorted or a sorted T cell fraction (not recorded which). The rearrangement links TRBV28 to TRBJ1-1, with 8 bases lining up with TRBD1. CDR3 in amino acids: CASSMGDRREAFF. The CDR3 nucleotides are TGTGCCAGCAGTATGGGGGACAGGCGTGAAGCTTTCTTT. Supplemented by reference TRBV28 and TRBJ1-1, the full variable domain reads DVKVTQSSRYLVKRTGEKVFLECVQDMDHENMFWYRQDPGLGLRLIYFSYDVKMKEKGDIPEGYSVSREKKERFSLILESASTNQTSMYLCASSMGDRREAFFGQGTRLTVV.